This TCR beta chain came from a study of blood T cell repertoires in COVID-19. Turning to the study itself: The analysed material was cDNA or gDNA that came from T cells, B-cell-depleted T cells, or PBMCs.

The length of the CDR3 is 14 residues. Germline values: CDR1 WNHNN, CDR2 SYGVQD (reference sequence). Trimming cost V 2 bases and J 2 bases; bases outside gene matches: 1. Original methodology: Reference gene primer amplification yielded estimated nucleated cell counts. This table comes from immunoSEQ multiplex PCR, and its TCRdb copy is limited to in-frame clones, with some not included. That table gives V, J and clone size, and the DNA gave D and trimming. The sample has more than 250,000 clones, under 90% seen once. Cohort allocation depended upon clinical history that participants reported. The gene calls are TRBV10-1 and TRBJ2-5, with TRBD1 matching 8 bases. The TCR was taken from a woman aged 18-35 years who had recovered from COVID-19. What was sequenced was PBMCs or T cells enriched from blood (not recorded which). In DNA form, the CDR3 reads TGCGCCAGCAGTGAGGGGACAGGACAAGAGACCCAGTACTTC. Protein: CASSEGTGQETQYF.